The subject of this entry is one TCR beta chain. The sample belongs to a study of blood T cell repertoires in COVID-19. Across the study: The samples span acute and convalescent COVID-19 from the United States, Italy and Spain. T cells, B-cell-depleted T cells, or PBMCs provided the cDNA or gDNA that served as material.

As originally analysed: The assay estimated nucleated cells by amplifying reference gene primers. Data came from immunoSEQ multiplex PCR; TCRdb stores just in-frame clones and leaves some out. V and J calls and clone size are as listed in that table; D and trimming were resolved from the DNA. The table has 150,000 to 200,000 clones, about 85% seen once. V was clipped by 5 bases and J by 5 bases, with 9 bases between them. The CDR3 sequence is 12 residues long. Germline CDR1 ENHRY, CDR2 SYGVKD. The specimen sequenced was peripheral blood. The clonotype comes from a woman aged 80 or over with acute or convalescent COVID-19. This chain links TRBV10-3 with TRBJ2-5, with D maybe TRBD1 (5 bases). CDR3 in amino acids: CAISQGSETQYF. The CDR3 bases are TGTGCCATCAGTCAGGGATCCGAGACCCAGTACTTC.